This passage covers 18 T cell receptor beta chains from one sample sequenced in a study of spatial heterogeneity in lung cancer. This sample's time point: blood at routine non-recurrence follow-up after resection. TCRdb passed the 5' RACE reads through MiXCR, listing each CDR3 protein once. This table has fewer than 50,000 distinct CDR3 sequences, over 9.5% appearing once. The material was PBMCs, obtained at follow-up. All receptors derive from a female donor with early-stage non-small cell lung cancer.

This chain joins TRBV6-2 or TRBV6-3 and TRBJ1-6; 9 bases are shared with TRBD1. V shed 7 bases, J shed 8 bases, and the junction held 3 bases outside the gene matches. This CDR3 has 13 amino acids. Germline loops: CDR1 MNHEY, CDR2 SVGEGT. For the CDR3, the DNA is TGTGCCAGCATTCGGGACAGGGATTCACCCCTCCACTTT. This sequence encodes CASIRDRDSPLHF.

The sample holds a few counts of this clonotype. This sequence joins TRBV9 and TRBJ2-7; D uncertain. The CDR3 is 15 amino acids. The V gene lost 0 bases and the J gene lost 0 bases, with 10 bases spanning the gap. CDR1 and CDR2 from the germline V gene are SGDLS and YYNGEE. CDR3 region: CASSVGSQSSYEQYF. CDR3 nucleotides: TGTGCCAGCAGCGTAGGGTCACAGTCCTCCTACGAGCAGTACTTC. Combining the CDR3 with reference TRBV9 and TRBJ2-7 gives the whole variable domain DSGVTQTPKHLITATGQRVTLRCSPRSGDLSVYWYQQSLDQGLQFLIQYYNGEERAKGNILERFSAQQFPDLHSELNLSSLELGDSALYFCASSVGSQSSYEQYFGPGTRLTVT.

This clonotype showed up just a few times. V and J are TRBV5-1 and TRBJ1-1; maybe TRBD1 (5 bases). The CDR3 consists of 13 residues. From germline, CDR1 is SGHRS and CDR2 YFSETQ. V dropped 3 bases and J dropped 8 bases, with 14 bases sitting between them. CDR3 amino acids: CASSWGTAQEAFF. The CDR3 nucleotides are TGCGCCAGCAGCTGGGGGACGGCCCAAGAAGCTTTCTTT.

This clonotype was detected ten times or more. The chain recombines TRBV19 with TRBJ2-3, with unresolved D. The CDR3 consists of 12 residues. Trimming stripped 6 bases from V and 3 bases from J, with 7 bases between. The V gene's germline CDR1 is LNHDA and CDR2 SQIVND (reference sequence). The CDR3 nucleotides are TGTGCCAGTAGCTACGGGACAGATACGCAGTATTTT. Translated: CASSYGTDTQYF.

This clonotype has more than one count but fewer than ten. The rearrangement joins TRBV4-1 to TRBJ1-3; D possibly corresponds to TRBD1 (6 bases). There are 16 residues in the CDR3. The V end was cut by 2 bases, the J end by 0 bases, with 11 bases between. The germline V gene encodes CDR1 MGHRA and CDR2 YSYEKL. Written as DNA, the CDR3 is TGCGCCAGCAGCCAACTGGGGGCCTCCTCTGGAAACACCATATATTTT. Translated, it gives CASSQLGASSGNTIYF.

The chain is built from TRBV20-1 and TRBJ2-7; 8 bases agree with TRBD2. Per germline, CDR1 DFQATT and CDR2 SNEGSKA (reference sequence). This CDR3 has 14 amino acids. After removal of 2 bases from V and 2 bases from J, the junction contained 5 bases not matched to a gene. CDR3 region: CSARKRGGPYEQYF. The DNA for the CDR3 is TGCAGTGCTAGAAAACGGGGGGGCCCCTACGAGCAGTACTTC.

This clonotype was picked up many times. The chain recombines TRBV6-6 with TRBJ1-6; D is ambiguous. The V end lost 4 bases, the J end lost 7 bases, and 2 bases lay between the germline ends. Germline V lookup: CDR1 MNHNY, CDR2 SVGAGI (reference sequence). The CDR3 length is 11 residues. The CDR3, as DNA: TGTGCCAGCAGTTCCAATTCACCCCTCCACTTT. This translates into CASSSNSPLHF.

The gene calls are TRBV29-1 and TRBJ1-1, with a tentative D call TRBD1 (5 bases). Trimming stripped 1 base from V and 1 base from J, with 10 bases between. The CDR3 runs 14 residues. Germline assignment: CDR1 SQVTM and CDR2 ANQGSEA. The CDR3 loop is CSVEGQGSNTEAFF. For the CDR3, the DNA is TGCAGCGTTGAAGGGCAGGGATCGAACACTGAAGCTTTCTTT.

The rearrangement joins TRBV6-6 to TRBJ1-5; D may be TRBD1 (5 bases). Per germline, CDR1 MNHNY and CDR2 SVGAGI (reference sequence). The CDR3 consists of 16 residues. Trimming removed 4 bases at V and 2 bases at J, with 15 bases between. The DNA of the CDR3 is TGTGCCAGCAGTTCGACAGACACCTCCGGCAATCAGCCCCAGCATTTT. The encoded protein is CASSSTDTSGNQPQHF.

The chain recombines TRBV3-1 with TRBJ2-3; TRBD1 is a possible D gene (5 bases). CDR3 size: 16 residues. Trimming left V 3 bases short and J 6 bases short, with 19 bases between. Per the germline V gene, CDR1 is LGHDT and CDR2 is YNNKEL (reference sequence). The CDR3 nucleotides read TGTGCCAGCAGCCACCCGGAAAGGGGCCCCCCGGATACGCAGTATTTT. Protein sequence: CASSHPERGPPDTQYF.

This clonotype has more than one count but fewer than ten. CDR3 sequence: CASSDVGNTIYF. The CDR3 DNA follows: TGTGCCAGCAGTGATGTTGGAAACACCATATATTTT. The chain joins TRBV6-1 to TRBJ1-3; D gene uncertain. The CDR3 loop spans 12 amino acids. The germline V and J ends were trimmed by 3 bases and 3 bases, with 3 bases remaining between them. Germline CDR1 and CDR2: MNHNS and SASEGT.

The V and J genes are TRBV7-3 and TRBJ2-3; D could derive from TRBD1 or TRBD2 (5 bases each). V was pared by 1 base and J by 4 bases, with 9 bases between. The CDR3 loop spans 14 amino acids. The germline V gene has CDR1 SGHTA and CDR2 FQGTGA. CDR3 DNA sequence: TGTGCCAGCAGCTTAAGGGGGAGATCAGATACGCAGTATTTT. It translates to CASSLRGRSDTQYF.

This clonotype was recorded a few times. The chain couples TRBV10-3 to TRBJ2-2, with 9 positions matching TRBD2. CDR1 and CDR2 from the germline V gene are ENHRY and SYGVKD. After removal of 10 bases from V and 1 base from J, the junction contained 7 bases not matched to a gene. The CDR3 is made up of 15 amino acids. CDR3 in DNA: TGTGCCAGTTTAGCGGGGGAGATGAACACCGGGGAGCTGTTTTTT. It yields the protein CASLAGEMNTGELFF.

This clonotype was recorded at least ten times. The genes are TRBV29-1 and TRBJ2-2; the match to TRBD2 covers 7 bases. Germline-derived CDR1 and CDR2 are SQVTM and ANQGSEA. The J segment lost 1 base and the V segment lost 5 bases, leaving 1 base of the junction unmatched. The CDR3 covers 13 residues. The CDR3, as DNA: TGCAGCGTTCAGCGGGGGAACACCGGGGAGCTGTTTTTT. Encoded protein: CSVQRGNTGELFF.

The chain uses TRBV10-3 and TRBJ2-7; 8 bases are shared with TRBD1. CDR3 length equals 14 residues. Germline values: CDR1 ENHRY, CDR2 SYGVKD. V lost 0 bases to trimming and J lost 6 bases; unmatched junction nucleotides: 4. The CDR3 bases are TGTGCCATCAGTGAGTCGAGGACAGGGTTCGAGCAGTACTTC. It translates to CAISESRTGFEQYF.

Notes on this clonotype: At one end the junction does not follow the germline gene, possibly because of a read error. This rearrangement joins TRBV20-1 to TRBJ2-7; 8 bases match TRBD2. The CDR3 runs 13 residues. Germline V gene data show CDR1 as DFQATT and CDR2 as SNEGSKA (reference sequence). The chain's CDR3 is CSAHRTSSNEQYF. The CDR3 DNA follows: TGCAGTGCTCATCGGACTAGCTCCAACGAGCAGTACTTC.

This clonotype was found many times. J is TRBJ2-5 and V is TRBV20-1, with D tentatively TRBD2 (5 bases). Deletions cut 0 bases from V and 5 bases from J, with 16 bases between. Germline assignment: CDR1 DFQATT and CDR2 SNEGSKA (reference sequence). The CDR3 has 15 residues. CDR3 residues: CSARDFSEGWETQYF. DNA for the CDR3: TGCAGTGCTAGAGATTTTAGTGAGGGATGGGAGACCCAGTACTTC.

The sample holds many counts of this clonotype. This chain connects TRBV18 to TRBJ2-7, with TRBD2 matching 9 bases. Trimming at V came to 0 bases and at J to 2 bases, leaving 14 bases not matched to a gene. CDR1 KGHSH and CDR2 LQKENI come from the germline V gene. This CDR3 comprises 19 residues. The CDR3 DNA is TGTGCCAGCTCACCACCGGTAAGCGGGGGGAGTCTTTTCCCCTACGAGCAGTACTTC. It specifies CASSPPVSGGSLFPYEQYF.